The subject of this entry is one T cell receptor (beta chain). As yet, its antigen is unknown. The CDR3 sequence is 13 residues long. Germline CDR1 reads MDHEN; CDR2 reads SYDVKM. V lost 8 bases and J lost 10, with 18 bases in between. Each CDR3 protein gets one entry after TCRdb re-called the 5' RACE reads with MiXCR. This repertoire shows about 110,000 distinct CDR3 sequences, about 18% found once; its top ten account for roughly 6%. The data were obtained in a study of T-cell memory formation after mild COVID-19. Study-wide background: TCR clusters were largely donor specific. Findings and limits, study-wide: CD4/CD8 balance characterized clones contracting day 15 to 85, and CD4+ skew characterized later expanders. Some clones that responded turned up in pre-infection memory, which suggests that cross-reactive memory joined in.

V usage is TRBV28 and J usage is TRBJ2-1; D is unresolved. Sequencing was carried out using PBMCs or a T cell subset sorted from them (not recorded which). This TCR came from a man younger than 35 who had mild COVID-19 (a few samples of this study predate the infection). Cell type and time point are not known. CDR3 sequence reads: CASAPRSLLEQFF. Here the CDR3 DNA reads TGTGCCAGCGCCCCACGGAGCCTTTTGGAGCAGTTCTTC.